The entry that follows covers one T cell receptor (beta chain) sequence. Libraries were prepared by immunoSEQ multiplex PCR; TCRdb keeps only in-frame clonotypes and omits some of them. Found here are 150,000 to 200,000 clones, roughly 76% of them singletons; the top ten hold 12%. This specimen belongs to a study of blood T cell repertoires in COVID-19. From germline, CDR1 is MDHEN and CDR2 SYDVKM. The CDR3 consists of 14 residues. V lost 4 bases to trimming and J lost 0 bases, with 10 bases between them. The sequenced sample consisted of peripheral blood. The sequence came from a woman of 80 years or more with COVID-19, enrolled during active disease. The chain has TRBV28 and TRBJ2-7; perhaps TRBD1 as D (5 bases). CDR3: CASSSQDSSYEQYF. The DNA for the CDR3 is TGTGCCAGCAGTTCACAGGATTCCTCCTACGAGCAGTACTTC.